This TCR beta chain was sequenced in a study of T cell changes during pregnancy in multiple sclerosis. The CDR3 runs 15 residues. V was clipped by 1 base and J by 2 bases, with 9 bases between them. The germline CDR1 and CDR2 sequences are SGHTA and FQGNSA. The assay was immunoSEQ multiplex PCR, and TCRdb's table has in-frame clones only and misses some. The sample records about 47,000 clones, roughly 92% being singletons. The sequenced sample was peripheral blood, obtained in the third trimester of pregnancy. The chain links TRBV7-2 to TRBJ2-1; D may be TRBD1 (5 bases). The sequence was collected from a female donor with multiple sclerosis, enrolled in a pregnancy study. The CDR3 loop is CASSLDRSTYNEQFF. The CDR3 DNA reads as TGTGCCAGCAGCTTAGACAGGAGTACCTACAATGAGCAGTTCTTC.